This T cell receptor beta chain was sequenced during a study of CD8 T cells in ankylosing spondylitis. Regarding the study as a whole: There was reportedly significant enrichment of clones that were disease-linked in matched ankylosing spondylitis synovial fluid. Characteristic, it appeared, of ankylosing spondylitis blood was a TCR beta motif of 7 or 8 highly homologous variants. There were earlier reports of some motif variants in reactive arthritis synovial fluid and blood.

Library preparation for TCR beta used quantitative 5'-RACE with molecular barcodes. TCRdb analysed the 5' RACE reads with MiXCR anew, one entry per CDR3 protein. Counted here are 500,000 or so distinct CDR3 sequences, roughly 5% occurring once; the ten biggest clones make up around 3.5%. The V gene's germline CDR1 is MGHDK and CDR2 SYGVNS. The V and J ends lost 4 bases and 3 bases respectively, with 9 bases between them. This CDR3 spans 13 amino acids. This clonotype showed up many times. Its antigen is not known. This rearrangement joins TRBV25-1 to TRBJ1-2; possibly TRBD1 for D (5 bases). The sequence came from a male donor with ankylosing spondylitis. Sequencing input: blood, either unsorted or a sorted T cell fraction (not recorded which). The CDR3 DNA reads as TGTGCCAGCAGTGGGGGGGGAGACTATGGCTACACCTTC. Encoded protein: CASSGGGDYGYTF.